The sample holds one count of the clone carrying this TCR beta chain. Profiled with immunoSEQ multiplex PCR; TCRdb holds only in-frame clones, not every one. The sample carries 80,000 to 90,000 clones, roughly 84% recorded once. The data derive from a study of blood T cell repertoires in COVID-19. On the study more broadly: The cDNA or gDNA used as material had been derived from T cells, B-cell-depleted T cells, or PBMCs.

The sequencing input was peripheral blood. The TCR sequence derives from a man between 65 and 80 years old with acute or convalescent COVID-19.

Written as DNA, the CDR3 is TGTGCCAGCAGTGTGGGGGACATGAACACTGAAGCTTTCTTT. It is translated as CASSVGDMNTEAFF. The J gene is TRBJ1-1, the V gene TRBV2; weak D call: TRBD1 (6 bases). Trimming took 4 bases from V and 0 from J, leaving 9 bases between them. Germline V CDR1 and CDR2: SNHLY, FYNNEI. This CDR3 is built from 14 residues. The full variable domain, completed using reference TRBV2 and TRBJ1-1, is EPEVTQTPSHQVTQMGQEVILRCVPISNHLYFYWYRQILGQKVEFLVSFYNNEISEKSEIFDDQFSVERPDGSNFTLKIRSTKLEDSAMYFCASSVGDMNTEAFFGQGTRLTVV.